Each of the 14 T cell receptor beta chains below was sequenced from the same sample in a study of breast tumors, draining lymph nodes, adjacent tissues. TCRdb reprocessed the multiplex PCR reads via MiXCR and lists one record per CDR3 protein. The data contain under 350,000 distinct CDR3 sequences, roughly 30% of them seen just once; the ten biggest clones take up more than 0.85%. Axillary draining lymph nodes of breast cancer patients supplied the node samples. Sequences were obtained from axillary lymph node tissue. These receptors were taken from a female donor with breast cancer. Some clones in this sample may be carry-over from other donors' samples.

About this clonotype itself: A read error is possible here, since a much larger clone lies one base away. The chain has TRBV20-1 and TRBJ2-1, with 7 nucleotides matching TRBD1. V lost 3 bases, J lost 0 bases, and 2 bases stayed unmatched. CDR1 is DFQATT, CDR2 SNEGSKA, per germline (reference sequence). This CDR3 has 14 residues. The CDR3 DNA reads TGCAGTGCTAGCTACAGGGGCTCCTACAATGAGCAGTTCTTC. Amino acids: CSASYRGSYNEQFF.

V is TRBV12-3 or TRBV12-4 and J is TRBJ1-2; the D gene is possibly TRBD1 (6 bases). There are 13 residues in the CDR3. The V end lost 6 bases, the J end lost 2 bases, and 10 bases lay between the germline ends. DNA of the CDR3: TGTGCCAGCAGCAAGGGGGAGAACTATGGCTACACCTTC. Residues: CASSKGENYGYTF.

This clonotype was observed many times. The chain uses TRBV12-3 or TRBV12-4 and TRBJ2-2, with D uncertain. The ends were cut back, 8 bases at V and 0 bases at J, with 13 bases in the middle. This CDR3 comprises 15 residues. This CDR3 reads CASLPGGTNTGELFF. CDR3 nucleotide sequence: TGTGCCAGCCTTCCGGGTGGCACGAACACCGGGGAGCTGTTTTTT.

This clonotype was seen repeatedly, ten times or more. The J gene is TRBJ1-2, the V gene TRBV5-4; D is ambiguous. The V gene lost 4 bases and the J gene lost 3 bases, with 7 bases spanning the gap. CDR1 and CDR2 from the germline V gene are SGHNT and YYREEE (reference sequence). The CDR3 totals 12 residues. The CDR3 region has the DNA TGTGCCAGCAGCGCCCCCCACTATGGCTACACCTTC. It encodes CASSAPHYGYTF.

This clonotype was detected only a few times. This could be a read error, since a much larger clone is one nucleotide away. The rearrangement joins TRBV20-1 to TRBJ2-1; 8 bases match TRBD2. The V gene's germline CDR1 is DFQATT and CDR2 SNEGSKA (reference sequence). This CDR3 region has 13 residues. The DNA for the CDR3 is TGCAGTGGTAATAGCGGGAAGGATAATGCGCAGTTCTTC. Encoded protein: CSGNSGKDNAQFF.

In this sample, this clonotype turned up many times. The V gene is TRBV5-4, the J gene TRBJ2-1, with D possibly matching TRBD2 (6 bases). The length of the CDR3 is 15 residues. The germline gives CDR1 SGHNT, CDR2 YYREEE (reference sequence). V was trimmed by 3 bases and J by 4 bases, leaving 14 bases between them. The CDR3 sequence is CASSSWGRPYNEQFF. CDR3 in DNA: TGTGCCAGCAGCTCGTGGGGGAGGCCGTACAATGAGCAGTTCTTC.

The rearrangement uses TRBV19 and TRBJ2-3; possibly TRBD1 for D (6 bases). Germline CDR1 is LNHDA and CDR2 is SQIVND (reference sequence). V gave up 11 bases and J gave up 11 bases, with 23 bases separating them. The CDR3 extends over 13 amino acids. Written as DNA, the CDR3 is TGTGCCTCCGTTGAGGACAGTCCCTACGAGCAGTATTTT. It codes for CASVEDSPYEQYF. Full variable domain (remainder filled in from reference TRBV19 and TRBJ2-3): DGGITQSPKYLFRKEGQNVTLSCEQNLNHDAMYWYRQDPGQGLRLIYYSQIVNDFQKGDIAEGYSVSREKKESFPLTVTSAQKNPTAFYLCASVEDSPYEQYFGPGTRLTVL.

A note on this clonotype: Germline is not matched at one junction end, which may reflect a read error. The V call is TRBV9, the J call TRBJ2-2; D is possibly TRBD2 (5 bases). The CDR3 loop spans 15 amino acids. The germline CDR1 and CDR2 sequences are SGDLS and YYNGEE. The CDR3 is CASSLADWNTGEPFF. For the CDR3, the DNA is TGTGCCAGCAGCTTGGCGGACTGGAACACCGGGGAGCCGTTTTTT.

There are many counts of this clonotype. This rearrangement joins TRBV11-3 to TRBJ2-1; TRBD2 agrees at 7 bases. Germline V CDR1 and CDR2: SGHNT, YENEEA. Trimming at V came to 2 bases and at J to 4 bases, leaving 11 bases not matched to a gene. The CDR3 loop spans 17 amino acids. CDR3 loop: CASSLRAGLGRYNEQFF. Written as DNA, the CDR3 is TGTGCCAGCAGCTTACGAGCGGGATTGGGCCGGTACAATGAGCAGTTCTTC. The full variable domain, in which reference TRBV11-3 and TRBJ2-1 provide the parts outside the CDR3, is EAGVVQSPRYKIIEKKQPVAFWCNPISGHNTLYWYLQNLGQGPELLIRYENEEAVDDSQLPKDRFSAERLKGVDSTLKIQPAELGDSAVYLCASSLRAGLGRYNEQFFGPGTRLTVL.

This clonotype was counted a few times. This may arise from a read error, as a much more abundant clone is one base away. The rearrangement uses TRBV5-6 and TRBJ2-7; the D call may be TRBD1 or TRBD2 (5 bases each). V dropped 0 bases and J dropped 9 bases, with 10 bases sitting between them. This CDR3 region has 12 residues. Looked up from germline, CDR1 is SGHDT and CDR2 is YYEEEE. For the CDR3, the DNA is TGTGCCAGCAGCTTGGGAGGGGCCCGGCAGTACTTC. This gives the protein CASSLGGARQYF.

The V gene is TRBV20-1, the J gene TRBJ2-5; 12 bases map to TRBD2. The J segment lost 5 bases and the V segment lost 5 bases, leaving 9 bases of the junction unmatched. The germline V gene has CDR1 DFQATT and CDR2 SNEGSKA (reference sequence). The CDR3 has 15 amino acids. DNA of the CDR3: TGCAGTGCTCTGCGACTAGCGGGAGATTGGGAGACCCAGTACTTC. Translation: CSALRLAGDWETQYF.

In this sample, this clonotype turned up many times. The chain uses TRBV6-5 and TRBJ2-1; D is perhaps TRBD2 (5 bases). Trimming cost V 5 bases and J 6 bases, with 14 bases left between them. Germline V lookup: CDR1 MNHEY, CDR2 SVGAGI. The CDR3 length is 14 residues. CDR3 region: CASSTPRTGNEQFF. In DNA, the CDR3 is TGTGCCAGCAGTACCCCTAGGACTGGCAATGAGCAGTTCTTC.

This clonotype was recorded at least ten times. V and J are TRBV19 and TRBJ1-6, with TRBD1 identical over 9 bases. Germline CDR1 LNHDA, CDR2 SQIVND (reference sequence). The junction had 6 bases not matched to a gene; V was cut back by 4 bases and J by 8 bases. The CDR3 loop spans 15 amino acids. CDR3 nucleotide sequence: TGTGCCAGTAGTACGGACAGGGGAGTCGATTCACCCCTCCACTTT. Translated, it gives CASSTDRGVDSPLHF. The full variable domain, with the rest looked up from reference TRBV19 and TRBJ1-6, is DGGITQSPKYLFRKEGQNVTLSCEQNLNHDAMYWYRQDPGQGLRLIYYSQIVNDFQKGDIAEGYSVSREKKESFPLTVTSAQKNPTAFYLCASSTDRGVDSPLHFGNGTRLTVT.

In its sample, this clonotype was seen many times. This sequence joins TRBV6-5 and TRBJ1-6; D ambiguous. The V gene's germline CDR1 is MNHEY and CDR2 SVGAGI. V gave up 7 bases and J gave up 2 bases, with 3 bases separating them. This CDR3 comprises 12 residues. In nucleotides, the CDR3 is TGTGCCAGCAAAACCTATAATTCACCCCTCCACTTT. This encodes CASKTYNSPLHF.